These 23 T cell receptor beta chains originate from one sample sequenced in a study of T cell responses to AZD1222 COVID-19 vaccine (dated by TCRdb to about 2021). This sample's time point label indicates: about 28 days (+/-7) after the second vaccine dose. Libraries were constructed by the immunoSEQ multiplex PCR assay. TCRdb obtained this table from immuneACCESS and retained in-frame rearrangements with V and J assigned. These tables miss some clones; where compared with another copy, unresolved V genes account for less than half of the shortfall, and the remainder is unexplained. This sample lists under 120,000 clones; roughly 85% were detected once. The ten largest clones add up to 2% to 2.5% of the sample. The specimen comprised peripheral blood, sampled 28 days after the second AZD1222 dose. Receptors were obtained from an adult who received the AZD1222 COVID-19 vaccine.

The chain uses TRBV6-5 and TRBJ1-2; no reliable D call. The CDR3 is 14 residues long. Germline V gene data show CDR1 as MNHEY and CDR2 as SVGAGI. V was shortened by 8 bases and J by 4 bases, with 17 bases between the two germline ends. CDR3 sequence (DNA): TGTGCCAGCGCCGAAAGGGCTGGGGTCTATGGCTACACCTTC. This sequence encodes CASAERAGVYGYTF.

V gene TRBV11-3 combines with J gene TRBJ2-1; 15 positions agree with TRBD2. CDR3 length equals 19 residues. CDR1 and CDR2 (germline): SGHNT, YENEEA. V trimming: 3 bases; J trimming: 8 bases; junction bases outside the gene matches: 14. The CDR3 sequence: CASSFKTTGTSGRPDEQFF. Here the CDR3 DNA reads TGTGCCAGCAGCTTTAAAACGACCGGGACTAGCGGGAGGCCCGATGAGCAGTTCTTC.

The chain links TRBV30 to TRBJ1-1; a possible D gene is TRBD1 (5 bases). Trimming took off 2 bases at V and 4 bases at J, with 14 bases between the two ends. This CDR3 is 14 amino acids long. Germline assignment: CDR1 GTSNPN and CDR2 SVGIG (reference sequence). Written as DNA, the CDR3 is TGTGCCTGGAGTCTCCGGGGGAGGTTCACTGAAGCTTTCTTT. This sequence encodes CAWSLRGRFTEAFF.

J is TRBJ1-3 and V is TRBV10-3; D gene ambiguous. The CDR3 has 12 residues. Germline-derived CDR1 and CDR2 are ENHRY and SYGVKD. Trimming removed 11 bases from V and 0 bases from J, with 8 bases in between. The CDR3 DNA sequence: TGTGCCGGCAGGAACTCTGGAAACACCATATATTTT. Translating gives CAGRNSGNTIYF.

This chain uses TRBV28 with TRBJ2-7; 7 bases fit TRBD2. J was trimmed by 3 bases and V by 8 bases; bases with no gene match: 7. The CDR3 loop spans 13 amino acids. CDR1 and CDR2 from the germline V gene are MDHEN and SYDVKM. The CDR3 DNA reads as TGTGCCAGCGTCGCGGGAGATCGCTACGAGCAGTACTTC. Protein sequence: CASVAGDRYEQYF. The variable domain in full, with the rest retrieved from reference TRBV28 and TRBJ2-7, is DVKVTQSSRYLVKRTGEKVFLECVQDMDHENMFWYRQDPGLGLRLIYFSYDVKMKEKGDIPEGYSVSREKKERFSLILESASTNQTSMYLCASVAGDRYEQYFGPGTRLTVT.

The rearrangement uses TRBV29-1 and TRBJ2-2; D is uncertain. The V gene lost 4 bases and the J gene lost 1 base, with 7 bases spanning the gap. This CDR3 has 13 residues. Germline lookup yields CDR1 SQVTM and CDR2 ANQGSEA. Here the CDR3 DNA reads TGCAGCGTTGTTTTAGTGAACACCGGGGAGCTGTTTTTT. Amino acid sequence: CSVVLVNTGELFF.

The CDR3 reads CASSGQGNNSPLHF. Here the CDR3 DNA reads TGTGCCAGCAGCGGACAGGGTAATAATTCACCCCTCCACTTT. The V and J genes are TRBV28 and TRBJ1-6; 8 bases map to TRBD1. Trimming removed 6 bases from V and 5 bases from J; junction bases left unmatched: 3. Germline CDR1 and CDR2: MDHEN and SYDVKM. The CDR3 spans 14 residues.

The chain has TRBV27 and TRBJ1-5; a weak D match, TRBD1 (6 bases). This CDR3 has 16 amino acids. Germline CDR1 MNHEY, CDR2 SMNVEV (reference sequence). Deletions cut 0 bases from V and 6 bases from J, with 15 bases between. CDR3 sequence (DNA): TGTGCCAGCAGTTTATCGTCCTCCGGGGGCAGTCAGCCCCAGCATTTT. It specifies CASSLSSSGGSQPQHF.

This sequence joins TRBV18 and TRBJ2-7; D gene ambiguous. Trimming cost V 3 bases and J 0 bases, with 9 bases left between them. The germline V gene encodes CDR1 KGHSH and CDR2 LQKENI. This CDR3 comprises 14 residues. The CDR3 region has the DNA TGTGCCAGCTCACCTACCATCTCCTCCTACGAGCAGTACTTC. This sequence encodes CASSPTISSYEQYF. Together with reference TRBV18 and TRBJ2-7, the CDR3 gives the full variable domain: NAGVMQNPRHLVRRRGQEARLRCSPMKGHSHVYWYRQLPEEGLKFMVYLQKENIIDESGMPKERFSAEFPKEGPSILRIQQVVRGDSAAYFCASSPTISSYEQYFGPGTRLTVT.

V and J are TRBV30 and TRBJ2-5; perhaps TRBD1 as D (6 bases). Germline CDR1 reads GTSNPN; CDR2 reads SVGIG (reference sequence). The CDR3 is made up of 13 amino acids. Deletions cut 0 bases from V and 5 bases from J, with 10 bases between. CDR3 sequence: CAWSVLQGETQYF. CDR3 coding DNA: TGTGCCTGGAGTGTACTACAGGGTGAGACCCAGTACTTC.

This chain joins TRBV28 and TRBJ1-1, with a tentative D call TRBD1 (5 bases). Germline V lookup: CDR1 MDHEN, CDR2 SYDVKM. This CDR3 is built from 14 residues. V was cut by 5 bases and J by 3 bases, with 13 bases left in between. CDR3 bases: TGTGCCAGCAGTCTTTACGACAGCTACACTGAAGCTTTCTTT. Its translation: CASSLYDSYTEAFF. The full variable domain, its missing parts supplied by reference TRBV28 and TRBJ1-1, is DVKVTQSSRYLVKRTGEKVFLECVQDMDHENMFWYRQDPGLGLRLIYFSYDVKMKEKGDIPEGYSVSREKKERFSLILESASTNQTSMYLCASSLYDSYTEAFFGQGTRLTVV.

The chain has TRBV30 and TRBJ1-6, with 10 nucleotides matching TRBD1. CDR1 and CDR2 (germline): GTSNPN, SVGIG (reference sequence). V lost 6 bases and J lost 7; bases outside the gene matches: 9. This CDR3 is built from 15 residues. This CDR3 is CACPNPGQGNSPLHF. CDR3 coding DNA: TGTGCCTGTCCAAACCCGGGACAGGGGAATTCACCCCTCCACTTT.

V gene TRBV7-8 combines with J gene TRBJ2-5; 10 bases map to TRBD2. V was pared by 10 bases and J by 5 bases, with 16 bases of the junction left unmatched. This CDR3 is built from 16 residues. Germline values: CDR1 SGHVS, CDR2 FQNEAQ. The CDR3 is CAIKPTSGTLWETQYF. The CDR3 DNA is TGTGCCATCAAACCAACTAGCGGGACACTGTGGGAGACCCAGTACTTC.

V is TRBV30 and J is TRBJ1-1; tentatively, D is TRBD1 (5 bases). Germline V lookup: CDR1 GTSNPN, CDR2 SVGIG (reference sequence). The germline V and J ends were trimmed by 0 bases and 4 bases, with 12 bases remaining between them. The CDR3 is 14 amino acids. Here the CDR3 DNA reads TGTGCCTGGAGTGTAAGATCAGGGAGCACTGAAGCTTTCTTT. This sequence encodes CAWSVRSGSTEAFF.

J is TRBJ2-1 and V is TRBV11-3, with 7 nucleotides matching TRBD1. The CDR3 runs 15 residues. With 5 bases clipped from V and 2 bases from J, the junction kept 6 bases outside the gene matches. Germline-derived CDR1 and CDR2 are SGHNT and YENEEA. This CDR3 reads CASSNRDSAYNEQFF. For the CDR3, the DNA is TGTGCCAGCAGCAACCGGGACAGTGCCTACAATGAGCAGTTCTTC.

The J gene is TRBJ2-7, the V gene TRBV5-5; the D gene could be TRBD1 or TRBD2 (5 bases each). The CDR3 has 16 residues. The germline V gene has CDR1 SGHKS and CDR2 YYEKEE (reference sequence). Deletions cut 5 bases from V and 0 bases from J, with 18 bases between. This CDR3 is CASSQPSGQSSYEQYF. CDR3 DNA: TGTGCCAGCAGTCAGCCTTCGGGGCAGAGCTCCTACGAGCAGTACTTC.

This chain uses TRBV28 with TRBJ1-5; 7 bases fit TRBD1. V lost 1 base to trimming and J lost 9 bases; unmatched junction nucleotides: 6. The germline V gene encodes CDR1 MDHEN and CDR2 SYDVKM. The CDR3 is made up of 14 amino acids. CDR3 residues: CASSLLGTERPQHF. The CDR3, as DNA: TGTGCCAGCAGTTTATTAGGGACAGAAAGGCCCCAGCATTTT.

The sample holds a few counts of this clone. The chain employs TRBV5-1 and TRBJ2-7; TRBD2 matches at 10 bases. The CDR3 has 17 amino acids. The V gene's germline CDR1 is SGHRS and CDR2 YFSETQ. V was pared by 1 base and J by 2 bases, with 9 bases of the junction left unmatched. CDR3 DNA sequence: TGCGCCAGCAGCTTGTCGGCTAGCGGGAGCCTCACCTACGAGCAGTACTTC. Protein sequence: CASSLSASGSLTYEQYF.

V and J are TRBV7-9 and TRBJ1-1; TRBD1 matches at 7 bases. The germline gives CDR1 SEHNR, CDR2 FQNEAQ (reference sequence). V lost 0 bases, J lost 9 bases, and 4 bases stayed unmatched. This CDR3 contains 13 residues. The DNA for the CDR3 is TGTGCCAGCAGCTTAGCCGGACAGGCGAAAGCTTTCTTT. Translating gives CASSLAGQAKAFF.

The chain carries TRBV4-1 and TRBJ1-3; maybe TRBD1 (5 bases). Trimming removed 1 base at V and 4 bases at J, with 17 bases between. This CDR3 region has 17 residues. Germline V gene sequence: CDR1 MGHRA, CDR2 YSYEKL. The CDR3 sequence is CASSQVHGGEAGNTIYF. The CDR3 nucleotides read TGCGCCAGCAGCCAAGTTCATGGGGGTGAAGCCGGAAACACCATATATTTT.

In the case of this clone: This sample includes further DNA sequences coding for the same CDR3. CDR3 amino acids: CASSSGQGAYGYTF. The CDR3 DNA reads TGTGCCAGCAGCTCTGGACAGGGGGCGTATGGCTACACCTTC. The gene calls are TRBV7-2 and TRBJ1-2; 11 bases align to TRBD1. Losses at the gene ends were 4 bases for V and 5 bases for J; bases not matched to a gene: 3. The CDR3 is made up of 14 amino acids. Germline V lookup: CDR1 SGHTA, CDR2 FQGNSA.

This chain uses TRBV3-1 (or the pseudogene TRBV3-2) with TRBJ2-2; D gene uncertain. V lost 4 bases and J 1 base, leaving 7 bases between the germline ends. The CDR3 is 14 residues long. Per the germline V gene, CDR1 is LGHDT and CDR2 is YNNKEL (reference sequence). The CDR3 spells CASSLSGNTGELFF. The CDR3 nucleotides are TGTGCCAGCAGCCTGTCAGGGAACACCGGGGAGCTGTTTTTT.

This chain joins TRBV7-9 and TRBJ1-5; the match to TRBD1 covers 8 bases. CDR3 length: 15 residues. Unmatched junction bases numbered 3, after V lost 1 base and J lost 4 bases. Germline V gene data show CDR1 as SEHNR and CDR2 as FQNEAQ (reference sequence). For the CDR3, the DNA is TGTGCCAGCAGCTTAGGACAGGGGAGAAATCAGCCCCAGCATTTT. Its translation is CASSLGQGRNQPQHF.